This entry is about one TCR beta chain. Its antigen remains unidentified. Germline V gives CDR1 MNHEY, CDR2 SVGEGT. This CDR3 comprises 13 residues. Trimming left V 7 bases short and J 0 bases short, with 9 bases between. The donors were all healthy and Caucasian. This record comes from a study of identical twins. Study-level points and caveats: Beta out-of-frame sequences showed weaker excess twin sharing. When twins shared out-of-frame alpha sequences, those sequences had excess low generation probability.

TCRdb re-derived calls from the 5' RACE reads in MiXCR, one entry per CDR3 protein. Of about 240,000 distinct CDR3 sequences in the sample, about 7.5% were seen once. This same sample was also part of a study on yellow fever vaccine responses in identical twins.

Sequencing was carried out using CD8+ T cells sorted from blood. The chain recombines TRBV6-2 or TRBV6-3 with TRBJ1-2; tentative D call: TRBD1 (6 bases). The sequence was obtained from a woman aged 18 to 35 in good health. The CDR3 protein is CASTGQANYGYTF. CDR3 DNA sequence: TGTGCCAGCACGGGACAAGCTAACTATGGCTACACCTTC.